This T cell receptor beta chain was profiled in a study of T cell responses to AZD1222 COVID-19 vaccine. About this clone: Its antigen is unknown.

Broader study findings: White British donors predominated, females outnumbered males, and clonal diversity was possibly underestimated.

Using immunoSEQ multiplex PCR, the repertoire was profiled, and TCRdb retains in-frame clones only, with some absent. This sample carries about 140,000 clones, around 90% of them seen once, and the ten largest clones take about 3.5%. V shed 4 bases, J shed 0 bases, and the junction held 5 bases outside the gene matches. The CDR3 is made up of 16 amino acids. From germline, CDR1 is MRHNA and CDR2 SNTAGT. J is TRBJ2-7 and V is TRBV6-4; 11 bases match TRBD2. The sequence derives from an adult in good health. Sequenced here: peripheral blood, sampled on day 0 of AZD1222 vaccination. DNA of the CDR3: TGTGCCAGCAGTGTGCCTAGCGGGAGGTCCTCCTACGAGCAGTACTTC. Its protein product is CASSVPSGRSSYEQYF.